This T cell receptor (beta chain) originates from a study of blood T cell repertoires in COVID-19. The CDR3 runs 15 residues. The ends lost 0 bases at V and 5 bases at J; junction bases unmatched: 6. In germline, CDR1 is GTSNPN, CDR2 SVGIG (reference sequence). TCRdb's table, derived via immunoSEQ multiplex PCR, lists solely in-frame clones and lacks some. The top ten hold about 1.2% of the sample, which has about 320,000 clones, around 88% seen once. Sequenced: peripheral blood. The clonotype originates from a woman aged 45-59 years with acute or convalescent COVID-19. The genes are TRBV30 and TRBJ2-2; 7 positions agree with TRBD2. The CDR3 protein is CAWSVNGRWTGELFF. The CDR3 nucleotides read TGTGCCTGGAGTGTGAACGGGAGGTGGACCGGGGAGCTGTTTTTT.